The 3 T cell receptor beta chains reported below all come from one sample, sequenced in a study of blood T cell repertoires in COVID-19. Here immunoSEQ multiplex PCR was the method, and the copy in TCRdb shows in-frame clones only, minus some. The sample includes fewer than 20,000 clones, approximately 84% of them seen just once. What was sequenced was peripheral blood. These receptor sequences come from a human donor with active COVID-19. The donor label of this sample is uncertain.

V is TRBV11-2 and J is TRBJ1-5; D remains unclear. CDR1 and CDR2 (germline): SGHAT, FQNNGV. Trimming shortened V by 5 bases and J by 2 bases, and 13 bases separated the two germline ends. This CDR3 comprises 15 residues. In DNA, the CDR3 is TGTGCCAGCAGCGACAACTGGAGGGGCAATCAGCCCCAGCATTTT. Its translation: CASSDNWRGNQPQHF.

This sequence joins TRBV19 and TRBJ2-7; D is perhaps TRBD1 (5 bases). Trimming removed 4 bases at V and 1 base at J, with 11 bases between. Germline loops: CDR1 LNHDA, CDR2 SQIVND (reference sequence). The CDR3 is 14 amino acids. Here the CDR3 reads CASSTSTASYEQYF. The CDR3 coding sequence is TGTGCCAGTAGTACCTCGACAGCTTCCTACGAGCAGTACTTC. Looking up the rest from reference TRBV19 and TRBJ2-7 gives the full variable domain: DGGITQSPKYLFRKEGQNVTLSCEQNLNHDAMYWYRQDPGQGLRLIYYSQIVNDFQKGDIAEGYSVSREKKESFPLTVTSAQKNPTAFYLCASSTSTASYEQYFGPGTRLTVT.

The genes are TRBV19 and TRBJ1-4; 10 nucleotides match TRBD1. CDR1 and CDR2 (germline): LNHDA, SQIVND (reference sequence). CDR3 length: 14 residues. V trimming: 5 bases; J trimming: 6 bases; junction bases outside the gene matches: 3. CDR3 nucleotides: TGTGCCAGTAGTCGGACAGGGGGGTATGAAAAACTGTTTTTT. It encodes CASSRTGGYEKLFF.